The sequence of this T cell receptor (beta chain) was determined in a study of blood T cell repertoires in COVID-19. V dropped 1 base and J dropped 6; count of bases not matched to a gene: 3. The CDR3 loop spans 15 amino acids. CDR1 and CDR2 from the germline V gene are LNHDA and SQIVND (reference sequence). Participants were aged about 18 to 100 years from approximately 25 US areas. Generated by immunoSEQ multiplex PCR, the TCRdb table keeps only in-frame clones and is missing some. The sample contains roughly 500,000 clones, 88% of which appear only once. The sequence was collected from a woman aged 35 to 49 who had recovered from COVID-19. The rearrangement links TRBV19 to TRBJ2-1; the match to TRBD1 covers 10 bases. The sequenced sample was PBMCs or T cells enriched from blood (not recorded which). CDR3 protein: CASSIAWTGGNEQFF. In nucleotides, the CDR3 is TGTGCCAGTAGTATAGCTTGGACAGGGGGCAATGAGCAGTTCTTC.